Included here is one T cell receptor (beta chain) sequence, with context. Its antigen remains unidentified. This sample was taken from a study of OX40 agonist ivuxolimab in advanced cancers. Study conclusions and caveats: With doses of 0.1 to 3.0 mg/kg, CD4+ and CD8+ blood T cells had undergone clonal expansion by week 6.

Germline CDR1 reads MDHEN; CDR2 reads SYDVKM. The ends were cut back, 5 bases at V and 0 bases at J, with 14 bases in the middle. The CDR3 spans 16 residues. Profiled with immunoSEQ multiplex PCR; TCRdb holds only in-frame clones, not every one. The sample yields around 60,000 clones, around 93% seen once. The TCR sequence derives from an adult with an advanced solid tumor such as melanoma, head and neck, liver or kidney cancer. The chain couples TRBV28 to TRBJ2-1; no clear D. The sample in question was CD4+ or CD8+ T cells sorted from blood, obtained in a trial of the OX40 agonist ivuxolimab. This CDR3 is CASSHGWSLSYNEQFF. As DNA, the CDR3 is TGTGCCAGCAGTCATGGTTGGAGCCTCTCCTACAATGAGCAGTTCTTC. Full variable domain (remainder filled in from reference TRBV28 and TRBJ2-1): DVKVTQSSRYLVKRTGEKVFLECVQDMDHENMFWYRQDPGLGLRLIYFSYDVKMKEKGDIPEGYSVSREKKERFSLILESASTNQTSMYLCASSHGWSLSYNEQFFGPGTRLTVL.